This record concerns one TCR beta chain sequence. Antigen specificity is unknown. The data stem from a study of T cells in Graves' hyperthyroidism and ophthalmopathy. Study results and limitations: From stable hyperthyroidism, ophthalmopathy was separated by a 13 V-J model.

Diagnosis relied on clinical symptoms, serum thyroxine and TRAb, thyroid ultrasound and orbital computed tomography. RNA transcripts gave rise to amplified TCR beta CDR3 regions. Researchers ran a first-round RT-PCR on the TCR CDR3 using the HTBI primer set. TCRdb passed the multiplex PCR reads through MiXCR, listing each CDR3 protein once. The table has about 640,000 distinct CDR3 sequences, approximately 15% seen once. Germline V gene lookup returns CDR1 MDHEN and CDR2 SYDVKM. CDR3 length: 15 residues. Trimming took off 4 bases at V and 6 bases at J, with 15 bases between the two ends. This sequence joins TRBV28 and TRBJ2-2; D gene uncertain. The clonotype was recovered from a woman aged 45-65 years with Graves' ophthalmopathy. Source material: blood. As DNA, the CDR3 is TGTGCCAGCAGTTGGTTGGACCCCGGCCCCGGGGAGCTGTTTTTT. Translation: CASSWLDPGPGELFF. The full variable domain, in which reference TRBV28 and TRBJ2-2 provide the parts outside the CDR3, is DVKVTQSSRYLVKRTGEKVFLECVQDMDHENMFWYRQDPGLGLRLIYFSYDVKMKEKGDIPEGYSVSREKKERFSLILESASTNQTSMYLCASSWLDPGPGELFFGEGSRLTVL.